This TCR beta chain was retrieved from a study of regulatory T cells in long-lasting Graves disease. Building the TCR beta libraries relied on iRepertoire HTBI primers, and CDR3 regions underwent Arm-PCR. TCRdb recomputed calls from the multiplex PCR reads with MiXCR, one row per CDR3 protein. This sample has hundreds of thousands of distinct CDR3 sequences, with approximately 29% found just once. The time point: persistent/refractory GD, antithyroid drugs over 5 years with positive TRAb. Scientists built the TCR library using RNA that was extracted from PBMCs. Patients came through an endocrinology department, and that department was in Xi'an, China. Germline lookup yields CDR1 MNHNS and CDR2 SASEGT. Trimming at V came to 3 bases and at J to 3 bases, leaving 1 base not matched to a gene. This CDR3 region has 13 residues.

The material sequenced was peripheral blood mononuclear cells (PBMCs), taken when the disease was refractory, from a patient treated with antithyroid drugs. The chain couples TRBV6-1 to TRBJ2-7, with TRBD1 matching 8 bases. The receptor comes from a female donor with Graves disease. The CDR3 bases are TGTGCCAGCAGTGACAGGGGGCGCTACGAGCAGTACTTC. Protein: CASSDRGRYEQYF.